One T cell receptor beta chain is described in this entry. What it binds is not known. These data belong to a study of cytomegalovirus exposure and HLA in healthy donors. The study, taken as a whole, reports: The productive fraction for most TCR beta V segments was about 87% or about 30% in an earlier analysis. Researchers reported from a later analysis that most CMV-associated TCR beta chains appeared HLA-restricted. Reportedly, TCR beta sequences accurately predicted HLA-A and HLA-B alleles in most subjects.

A multiplex PCR was run with 60 Vbeta primers and 13 Jbeta primers. Sequencing was performed with immunoSEQ multiplex PCR; in TCRdb, only in-frame clones are kept and a portion is missing. The repertoire holds 130,000 to 150,000 clones, about three quarters seen once, with 6.8% in the top ten. The CDR3 runs 17 residues. The germline gives CDR1 MNHNS, CDR2 SASEGT. V was pared by 4 bases and J by 5 bases, with 16 bases of the junction left unmatched. The rearrangement joins TRBV6-1 to TRBJ2-7; TRBD1 agrees at 8 bases. The sequence was obtained from a middle-aged man in good health and CMV-seropositive. The sequencing sample was made of PBMCs. The CDR3 sequence is CASSVGVSGTGSNEQYF. The CDR3 DNA follows: TGTGCCAGCAGTGTTGGCGTGTCCGGGACAGGATCCAACGAGCAGTACTTC.